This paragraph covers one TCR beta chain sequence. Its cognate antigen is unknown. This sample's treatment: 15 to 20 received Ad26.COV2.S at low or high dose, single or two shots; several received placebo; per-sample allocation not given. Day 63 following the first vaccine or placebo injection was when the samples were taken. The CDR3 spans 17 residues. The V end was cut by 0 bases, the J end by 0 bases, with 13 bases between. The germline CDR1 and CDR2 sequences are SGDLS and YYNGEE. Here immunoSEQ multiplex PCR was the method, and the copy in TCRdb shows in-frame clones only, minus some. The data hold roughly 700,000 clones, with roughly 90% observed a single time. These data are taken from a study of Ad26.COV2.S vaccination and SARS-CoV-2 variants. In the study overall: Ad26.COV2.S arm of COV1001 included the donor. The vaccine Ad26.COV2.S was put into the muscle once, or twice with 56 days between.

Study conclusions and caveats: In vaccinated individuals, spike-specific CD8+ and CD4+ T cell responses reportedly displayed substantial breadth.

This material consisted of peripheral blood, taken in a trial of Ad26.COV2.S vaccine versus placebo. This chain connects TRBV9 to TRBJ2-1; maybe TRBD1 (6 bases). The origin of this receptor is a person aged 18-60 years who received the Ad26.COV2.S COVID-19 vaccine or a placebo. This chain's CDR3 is CASSVVPTGSSYNEQFF. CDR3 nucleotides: TGTGCCAGCAGCGTAGTTCCGACAGGTAGCTCCTACAATGAGCAGTTCTTC.